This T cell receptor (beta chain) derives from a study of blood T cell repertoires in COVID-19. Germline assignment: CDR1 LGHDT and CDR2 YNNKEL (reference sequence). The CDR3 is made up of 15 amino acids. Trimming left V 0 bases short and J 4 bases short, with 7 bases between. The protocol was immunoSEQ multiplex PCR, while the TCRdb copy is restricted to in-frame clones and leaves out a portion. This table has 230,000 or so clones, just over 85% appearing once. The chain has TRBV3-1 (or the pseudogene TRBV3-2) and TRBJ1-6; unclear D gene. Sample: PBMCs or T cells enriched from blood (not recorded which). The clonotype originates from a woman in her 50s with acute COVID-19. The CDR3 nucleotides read TGTGCCAGCAGCCAAGAAGTGAGTTATAATTCACCCCTCCACTTT. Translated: CASSQEVSYNSPLHF.